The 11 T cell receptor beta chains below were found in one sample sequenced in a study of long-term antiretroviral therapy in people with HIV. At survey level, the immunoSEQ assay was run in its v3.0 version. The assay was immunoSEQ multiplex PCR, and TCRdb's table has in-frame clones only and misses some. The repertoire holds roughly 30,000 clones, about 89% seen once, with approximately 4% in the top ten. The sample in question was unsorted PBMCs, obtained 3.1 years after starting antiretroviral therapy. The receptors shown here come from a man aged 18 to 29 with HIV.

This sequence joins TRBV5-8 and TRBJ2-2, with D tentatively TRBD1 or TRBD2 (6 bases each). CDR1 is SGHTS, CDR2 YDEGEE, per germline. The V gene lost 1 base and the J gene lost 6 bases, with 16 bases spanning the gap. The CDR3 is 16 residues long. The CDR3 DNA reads TGTGCCAGCAGCTTGTATTTAGGGGGGCCCGCCGGGGAGCTGTTTTTT. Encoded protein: CASSLYLGGPAGELFF.

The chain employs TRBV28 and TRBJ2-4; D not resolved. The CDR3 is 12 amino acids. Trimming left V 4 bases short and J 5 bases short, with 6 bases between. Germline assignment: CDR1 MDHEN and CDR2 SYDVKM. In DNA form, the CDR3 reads TGTGCCAGCAGTTCGGTTCAAAACATTCAGTACTTC. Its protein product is CASSSVQNIQYF.

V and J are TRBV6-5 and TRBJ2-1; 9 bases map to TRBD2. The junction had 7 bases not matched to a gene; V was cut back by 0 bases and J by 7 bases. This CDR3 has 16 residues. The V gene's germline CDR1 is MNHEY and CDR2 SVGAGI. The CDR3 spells CASSYSTSGYTNEQFF. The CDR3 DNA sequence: TGTGCCAGCAGTTACTCGACTAGCGGCTATACTAATGAGCAGTTCTTC.

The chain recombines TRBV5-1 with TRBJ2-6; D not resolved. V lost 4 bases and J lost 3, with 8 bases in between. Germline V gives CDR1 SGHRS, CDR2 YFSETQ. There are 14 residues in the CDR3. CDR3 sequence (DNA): TGCGCCAGCAGCGCCGTTTTTGGGGCCAACGTCCTGACTTTC. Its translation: CASSAVFGANVLTF. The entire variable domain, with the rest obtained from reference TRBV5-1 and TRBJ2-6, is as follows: KAGVTQTPRYLIKTRGQQVTLSCSPISGHRSVSWYQQTPGQGLQFLFEYFSETQRNKGNFPGRFSGRQFSNSRSEMNVSTLELGDSALYLCASSAVFGANVLTFGAGSRLTVL.

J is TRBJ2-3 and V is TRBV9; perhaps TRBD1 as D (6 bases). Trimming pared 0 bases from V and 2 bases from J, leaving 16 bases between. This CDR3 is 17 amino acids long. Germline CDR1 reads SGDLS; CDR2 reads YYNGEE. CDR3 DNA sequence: TGTGCCAGCAGCGTAGACCTGGGGGCGGTAAACACAGATACGCAGTATTTT. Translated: CASSVDLGAVNTDTQYF.

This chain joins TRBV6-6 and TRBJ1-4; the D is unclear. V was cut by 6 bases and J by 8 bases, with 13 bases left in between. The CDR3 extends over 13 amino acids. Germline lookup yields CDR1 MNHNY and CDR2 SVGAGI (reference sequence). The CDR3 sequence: CASRWTLAEKLFF. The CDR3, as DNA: TGTGCCAGCAGGTGGACGCTGGCGGAAAAACTGTTTTTT.

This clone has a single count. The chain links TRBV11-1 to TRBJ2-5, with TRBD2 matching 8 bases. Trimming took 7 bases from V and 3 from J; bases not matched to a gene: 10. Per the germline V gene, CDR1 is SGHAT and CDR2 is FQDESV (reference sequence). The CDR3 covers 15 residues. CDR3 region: CASTAGLGLEETQYF. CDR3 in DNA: TGTGCCAGCACCGCGGGCCTGGGACTAGAAGAGACCCAGTACTTC. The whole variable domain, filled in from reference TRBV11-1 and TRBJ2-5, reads EAEVAQSPRYKITEKSQAVAFWCDPISGHATLYWYRQILGQGPELLVQFQDESVVDDSQLPKDRFSAERLKGVDSTLKIQPAELGDSAMYLCASTAGLGLEETQYFGPGTRLLVL.

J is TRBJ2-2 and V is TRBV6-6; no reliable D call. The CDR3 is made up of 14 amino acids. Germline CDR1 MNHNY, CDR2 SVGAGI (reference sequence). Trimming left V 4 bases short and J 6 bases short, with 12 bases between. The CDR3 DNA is TGTGCCAGCAGTTCCCCTTCCAAGGCCGGGGAGCTGTTTTTT. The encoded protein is CASSSPSKAGELFF.

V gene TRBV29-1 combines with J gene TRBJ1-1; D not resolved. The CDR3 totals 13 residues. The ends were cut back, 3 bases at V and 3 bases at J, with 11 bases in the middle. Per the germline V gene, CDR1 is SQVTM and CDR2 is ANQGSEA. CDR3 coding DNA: TGCAGCGTTGAGGAGGGCGCAGACACTGAAGCTTTCTTT. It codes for CSVEEGADTEAFF.

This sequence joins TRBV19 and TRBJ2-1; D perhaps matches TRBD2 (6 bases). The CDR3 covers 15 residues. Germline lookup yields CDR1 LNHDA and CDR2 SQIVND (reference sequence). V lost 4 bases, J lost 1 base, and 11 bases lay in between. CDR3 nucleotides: TGTGCCAGTAGTAGGACGGCGGGGTCCTACAATGAGCAGTTCTTC. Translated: CASSRTAGSYNEQFF.

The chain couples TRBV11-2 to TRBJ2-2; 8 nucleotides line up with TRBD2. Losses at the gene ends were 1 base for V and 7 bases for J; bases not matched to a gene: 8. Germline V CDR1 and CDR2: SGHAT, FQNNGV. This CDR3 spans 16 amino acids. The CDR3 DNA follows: TGTGCCAGCAGCTTAGGATTGCGGGAGGCCGGCGGGGAGCTGTTTTTT. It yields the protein CASSLGLREAGGELFF. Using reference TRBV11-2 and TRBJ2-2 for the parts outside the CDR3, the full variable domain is EAGVAQSPRYKIIEKRQSVAFWCNPISGHATLYWYQQILGQGPKLLIQFQNNGVVDDSQLPKDRFSAERLKGVDSTLKIQPAKLEDSAVYLCASSLGLREAGGELFFGEGSRLTVL.